This T cell receptor (beta chain) emerged from a study of blood T cell repertoires in COVID-19. Turning to the study itself: COVID-19 samples, acute and convalescent, were from the United States, Italy and Spain. In each case, the material was cDNA or gDNA derived from T cells, B-cell-depleted T cells, or PBMCs.

CDR1 and CDR2 from the germline V gene are SGHVS and FQNEAQ. The CDR3 is 14 amino acids. V trimming: 5 bases; J trimming: 4 bases; junction bases outside the gene matches: 8. Original analysis: Nucleated cell number was recorded as an estimate derived from reference gene primer amplification. Produced via immunoSEQ multiplex PCR; TCRdb's table is partial and in-frame only. V and J calls and clone size are copied from that table; D and trimming were computed from the DNA. The table lists fewer than 130,000 clones, 69% of them singletons. The sample was peripheral blood. V is TRBV7-8 and J is TRBJ2-7; TRBD2 matches at 7 bases. This clonotype was obtained from an elderly man with acute or convalescent COVID-19. The CDR3 is CASSNPGGRYEQYF. The DNA for the CDR3 is TGTGCCAGCAGCAACCCGGGAGGCCGATACGAGCAGTACTTC.